This TCR beta chain was observed in a study of blood T cell repertoires in COVID-19 (TCRdb year 2020). Regarding the research as a whole: Samples from collaborators originated in the United States, Italy and Spain and spanned both the acute and convalescent phases of COVID-19. The material from the prospective study consisted of cDNA or gDNA derived from T cells, B-cell-depleted T cells, or PBMCs. The dataset comprised deeply sampled blood TCRbeta repertoires from subjects exposed to, actively infected with, or recovered from COVID-19. A freely available public database, intended as a resource for researchers studying the immune response to SARS-CoV-2, is where the repertoires were released. Samples were obtained from the ongoing ImmuneRACE study (first 160 participants) and from 1,254 subjects provided by 6 global collaborators. Sample metadata almost always included a de-identified subject ID, COVID-19 status, age in years and sex. Where available, HLA class I and class II types were obtained from metadata supplied by the sample provider rather than from assay-based typing. Paper-wide results and their limitations: Clinical and demographic metadata were provided uncurated, with the amount varying by source and participant.

Concerning this clone itself: No cognate antigen has been identified for it. The sample holds no much larger clone one base away, and base qualities are not on file.

The immunoSEQ Assay, a bias-controlled multiplex PCR, was used to amplify TCRbeta CDR3 regions from genomic DNA. The published analysis was carried out like this. Nucleated cell counts per sample were estimated from amplification of reference gene primers within the assay. To quantify the absolute abundance of each unique TCRbeta CDR3 rearrangement, sequence reads were collapsed and filtered. For each sample, productive Simpson clonality was calculated by taking the square root of Simpson's diversity index across productive rearrangements. The source is immuneACCESS, and TCRdb retained only in-frame sequences with V and J called. Part of the clones is not carried over; for the studies checked, unresolved V genes explain less than half of this, and the remainder is unexplained. That table gives V, J and clone size, and the DNA gave D and trimming. The sample table contains 200,000 to 300,000 clones; only one count was recorded for around 90% of them. The top ten clonotypes cover roughly 0.79% of the sample.

At one collaborating source in Seattle, patients were enrolled during active infection and were followed longitudinally through the course of disease. Collaborating institutions collected whole blood in K2EDTA tubes following their own protocols. Collaborator samples were shipped for TCRbeta analysis as frozen whole blood, isolated PBMCs, or DNA extracted from either sample type. CDR3 length: 19 amino acids, cysteine to phenylalanine. Only the CDR3 portion is preserved as DNA: 57 bases, with reading frame beginning at the first base. The germline ends are 21 bases apart after V is trimmed by 5 bases and J by 1 base. Per the germline V gene, MNHEY is the CDR1 and SVGEGT is the CDR2.

This clonotype was sampled from a man aged 25-40 years with COVID-19, enrolled during active disease. Recombination joined TRBV6-2 or TRBV6-3 with TRBJ1-6; tentative D gene TRBD1, with 6 bases matching. Input material: peripheral blood. The CDR3 has the sequence CASSPTRDTSFSYNSPLHF. The DNA sequence follows: TGTGCCAGCAGTCCCACCCGGGACACGTCGTTTTCCTATAATTCACCCCTCCACTTT.